This entry features one T cell receptor (beta chain) sequence. This entry is derived from a study of blood T cell repertoires in COVID-19. Whole-study context: Specimens from acute and convalescent COVID-19 originated in the United States, Italy and Spain.

Repertoires were generated with immunoSEQ multiplex PCR, while TCRdb's copy carries only in-frame clones and drops some. The table records about 200,000 clones, approximately 84% of them present only once. Participant-reported clinical history was the basis for cohort assignment. With 5 bases clipped from V and 5 bases from J, the junction kept 7 bases outside the gene matches. The CDR3 contains 15 residues. Germline CDR1 and CDR2: SEHNR and FQNEAQ (reference sequence). The sequenced sample was PBMCs or T cells enriched from blood (not recorded which). The clonotype comes from a man in his forties who had recovered from COVID-19. The rearrangement uses TRBV7-9 and TRBJ2-3; 10 nucleotides agree with TRBD2. CDR3 loop: CASSITSGVGDTQYF. Written as DNA, the CDR3 is TGTGCCAGCAGCATAACTAGCGGGGTGGGAGATACGCAGTATTTT.